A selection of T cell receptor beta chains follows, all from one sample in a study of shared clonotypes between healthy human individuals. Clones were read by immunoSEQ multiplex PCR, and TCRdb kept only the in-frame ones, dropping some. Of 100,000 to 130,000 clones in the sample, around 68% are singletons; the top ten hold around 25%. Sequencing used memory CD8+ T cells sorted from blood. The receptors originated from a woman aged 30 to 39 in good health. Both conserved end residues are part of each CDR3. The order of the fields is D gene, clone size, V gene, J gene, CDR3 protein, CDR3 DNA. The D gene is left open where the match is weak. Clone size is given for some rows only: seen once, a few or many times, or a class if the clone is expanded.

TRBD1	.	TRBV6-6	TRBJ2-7	CASSAGTGSYEQYF	TGTGCCAGCAGCGCCGGGACAGGGAGCTACGAGCAGTACTTC
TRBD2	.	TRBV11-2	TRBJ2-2	CASSLLAGNTGELFF	TGTGCCAGCAGCCTGCTAGCGGGGAACACCGGGGAGCTGTTTTTT
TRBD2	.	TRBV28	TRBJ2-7	CASSRAGARYEQYF	TGTGCCAGCAGCAGAGCGGGAGCCCGCTACGAGCAGTACTTC
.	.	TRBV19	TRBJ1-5	CASSQSDYSNQPQHF	TGTGCCAGTAGCCAGAGCGATTATAGCAATCAGCCCCAGCATTTT
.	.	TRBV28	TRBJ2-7	CASSTPLRFSYEQYF	TGTGCCAGCAGTACCCCCCTGCGATTCTCCTACGAGCAGTACTTC
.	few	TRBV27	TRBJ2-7	CASGGGTYEQYF	TGTGCCAGTGGGGGCGGGACCTACGAGCAGTACTTC
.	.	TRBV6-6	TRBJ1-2	CASSYAGGGYTF	TGTGCCAGCAGTTACGCGGGGGGTGGCTACACCTTC
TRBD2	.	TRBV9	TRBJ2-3	CASSALAGTSTDTQYF	TGTGCCAGCAGCGCGCTAGCGGGTACTAGCACAGATACGCAGTATTTT
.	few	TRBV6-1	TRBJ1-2	CAPAPGHNYGYTF	TGTGCCCCCGCCCCGGGACACAACTATGGCTACACCTTC
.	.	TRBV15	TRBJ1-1	CATSRDREGPTEAFF	TGTGCCACCAGCAGAGATCGGGAGGGACCCACTGAAGCTTTCTTT
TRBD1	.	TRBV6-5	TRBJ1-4	CASSRGQGNEKLFF	TGTGCCAGCAGCCGTGGACAGGGGAATGAAAAACTGTTTTTT
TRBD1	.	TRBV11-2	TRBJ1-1	CASSSTDRTFSYVNTEAFF	TGTGCCAGCAGCTCCACGGACAGGACCTTTTCTTATGTGAACACTGAAGCTTTCTTT
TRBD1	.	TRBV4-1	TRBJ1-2	CASSPNRGMPGYTF	TGCGCCAGCAGCCCAAACAGGGGAATGCCTGGCTACACCTTC
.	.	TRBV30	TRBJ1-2	CAWNELNYGYTF	TGTGCCTGGAACGAGCTTAACTATGGCTACACCTTC
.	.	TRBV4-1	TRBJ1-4	CASSQDDQGRFEKLFF	TGCGCCAGCAGCCAAGACGACCAGGGAAGATTTGAAAAACTGTTTTTT
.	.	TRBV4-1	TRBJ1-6	CASSQVREASPLHF	TGCGCCAGCAGCCAAGTCAGGGAGGCTTCACCCCTCCACTTT
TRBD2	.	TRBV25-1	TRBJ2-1	CASSGRTSGESSYNEQFF	TGTGCCAGCAGTGGTCGGACTAGCGGTGAGAGCTCCTACAATGAGCAGTTCTTC
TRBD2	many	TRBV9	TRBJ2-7	CASSPPSGYEQYF	TGTGCCAGCAGCCCTCCTAGCGGCTACGAGCAGTACTTC
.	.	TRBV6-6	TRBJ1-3	CASSYSRLAGNTIYF	TGTGCCAGCAGTTACTCTAGGCTGGCTGGAAACACCATATATTTT
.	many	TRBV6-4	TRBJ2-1	CASSDSPGGGYNEQFF	TGTGCCAGCAGTGACTCCCCCGGGGGAGGCTACAATGAGCAGTTCTTC
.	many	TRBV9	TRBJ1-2	CASSVVSGADNYGYTF	TGTGCCAGCAGCGTAGTATCAGGGGCGGACAACTATGGCTACACCTTC
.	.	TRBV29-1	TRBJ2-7	CSVTDTHSYEQYF	TGCAGCGTTACCGACACCCACTCCTACGAGCAGTACTTC
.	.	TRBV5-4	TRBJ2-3	CASSFGRISSTDTQYF	TGTGCCAGCAGCTTTGGTAGGATAAGCAGCACAGATACGCAGTATTTT
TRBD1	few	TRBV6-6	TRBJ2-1	CASSRQGEQFF	TGTGCCAGCAGCCGACAGGGTGAGCAGTTCTTC
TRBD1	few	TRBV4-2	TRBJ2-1	CASSQDPTGANEQFF	TGTGCCAGCAGCCAAGATCCGACAGGGGCCAATGAGCAGTTCTTC
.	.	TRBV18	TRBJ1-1	CASSPPWNTEAFF	TGTGCCAGCTCACCCCCGTGGAACACTGAAGCTTTCTTT
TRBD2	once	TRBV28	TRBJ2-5	CASSSRVSGSLWEQYF	TGTGCCAGCAGTTCCCGGGTTAGCGGGAGTTTGTGGGAGCAGTACTTC
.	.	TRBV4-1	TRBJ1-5	CASSQDPSNQPQHF	TGCGCCAGCAGCCAGGACCCTAGCAATCAGCCCCAGCATTTT
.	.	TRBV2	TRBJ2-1	CASSSGRYAREQFF	TGTGCCAGCAGTAGCGGGCGCTATGCTAGGGAGCAGTTCTTC
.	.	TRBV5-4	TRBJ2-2	CASSQGEVTGELFF	TGTGCCAGCAGCCAGGGGGAGGTGACCGGGGAGCTGTTTTTT
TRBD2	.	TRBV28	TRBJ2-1	CASSSWTSGSHEQFF	TGTGCCAGCAGTTCATGGACTAGCGGGAGTCATGAGCAGTTCTTC
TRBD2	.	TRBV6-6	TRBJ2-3	CASRHSGSVADTQYF	TGTGCCAGCAGACACAGCGGGAGTGTGGCAGATACGCAGTATTTT
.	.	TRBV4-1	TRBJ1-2	CASSTTGTADYTF	TGCGCCAGCAGCACGACCGGGACCGCGGACTACACCTTC
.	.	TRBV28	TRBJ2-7	CASSPLSRSYEQYF	TGTGCCAGCAGCCCACTATCACGATCCTACGAGCAGTACTTC
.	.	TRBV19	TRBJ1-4	CASSITQEARPNEKLFF	TGTGCCAGTAGTATAACACAGGAGGCCAGACCTAATGAAAAACTGTTTTTT
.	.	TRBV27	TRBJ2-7	CASGPGTGTYEQYF	TGTGCCAGCGGCCCGGGGACTGGAACCTACGAGCAGTACTTC
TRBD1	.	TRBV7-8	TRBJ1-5	CASSPHSGGDQPQHF	TGTGCCAGCAGCCCACATTCAGGGGGGGATCAGCCCCAGCATTTT
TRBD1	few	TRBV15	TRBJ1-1	CATSPGGTEAFF	TGTGCCACCAGCCCAGGGGGCACTGAAGCTTTCTTT
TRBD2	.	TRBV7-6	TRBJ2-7	CASSLGKREHPAYEQYF	TGTGCCAGCAGCTTAGGGAAGCGGGAGCACCCCGCGTACGAGCAGTACTTC
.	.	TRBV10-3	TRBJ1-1	CATQDGRNTEAFF	TGTGCCACCCAAGACGGGCGCAACACTGAAGCTTTCTTT
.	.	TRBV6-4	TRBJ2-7	CASSESTAGRGSYEQYF	TGTGCCAGCAGTGAATCCACAGCTGGACGGGGGTCCTACGAGCAGTACTTC
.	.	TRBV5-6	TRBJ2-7	CASSFLLAGNGYEQYF	TGTGCCAGCAGCTTTTTACTAGCCGGTAATGGCTACGAGCAGTACTTC
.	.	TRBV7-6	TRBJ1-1	CASSLAPGENTEAFF	TGTGCCAGCAGCTTAGCTCCCGGGGAGAACACTGAAGCTTTCTTT
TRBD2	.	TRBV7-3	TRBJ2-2	CASSPLAGGLAGELFF	TGTGCCAGCAGCCCGCTAGCGGGAGGGTTGGCCGGGGAGCTGTTTTTT
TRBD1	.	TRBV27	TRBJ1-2	CASRQYRDRKFFGYTF	TGTGCCAGCAGGCAATACCGGGACAGGAAATTCTTTGGCTACACCTTC
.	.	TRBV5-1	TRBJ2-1	CASSFVGHEQFF	TGCGCCAGCAGCTTCGTAGGACATGAGCAGTTCTTC
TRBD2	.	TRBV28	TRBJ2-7	CASSAQGTSGSFLEQYF	TGTGCCAGCAGTGCCCAAGGGACTAGCGGGAGTTTTTTAGAGCAGTACTTC
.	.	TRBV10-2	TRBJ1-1	CATRTFTGNTEAFF	TGCGCCACCAGGACATTCACAGGGAACACTGAAGCTTTCTTT
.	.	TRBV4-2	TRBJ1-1	CASSFSVDMNTEAFF	TGTGCCAGCAGCTTCTCCGTGGATATGAACACTGAAGCTTTCTTT
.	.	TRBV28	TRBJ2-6	CASSFPTTGANVLTF	TGTGCCAGCAGTTTTCCGACAACTGGGGCCAACGTCCTGACTTTC
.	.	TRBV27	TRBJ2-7	CASSFPGNYEQYF	TGTGCCAGCAGTTTTCCAGGAAACTACGAGCAGTACTTC
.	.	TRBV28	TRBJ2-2	CASSFFRGPTGTGELFF	TGTGCCAGCAGTTTCTTCCGAGGTCCCACCGGGACCGGGGAGCTGTTTTTT